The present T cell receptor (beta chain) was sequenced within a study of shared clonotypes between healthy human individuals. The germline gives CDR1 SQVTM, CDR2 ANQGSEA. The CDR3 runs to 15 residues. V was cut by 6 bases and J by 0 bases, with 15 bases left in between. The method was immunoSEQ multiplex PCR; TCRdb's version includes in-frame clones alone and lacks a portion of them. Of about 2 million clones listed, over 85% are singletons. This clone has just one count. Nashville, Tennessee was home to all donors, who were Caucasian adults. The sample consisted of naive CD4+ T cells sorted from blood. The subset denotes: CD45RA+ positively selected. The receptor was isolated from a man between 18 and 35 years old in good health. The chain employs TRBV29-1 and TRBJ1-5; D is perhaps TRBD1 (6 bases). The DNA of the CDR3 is TGCAGCGTGAGCCTACAGGGTAATAGCAATCAGCCCCAGCATTTT. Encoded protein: CSVSLQGNSNQPQHF. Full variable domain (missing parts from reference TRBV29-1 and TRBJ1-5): SAVISQKPSRDICQRGTSLTIQCQVDSQVTMMFWYRQQPGQSLTLIATANQGSEATYESGFVIDKFPISRPNLTFSTLTVSNMSPEDSSIYLCSVSLQGNSNQPQHFGDGTRLSIL.